This T cell receptor (beta chain) came from a study of cytomegalovirus exposure and HLA in healthy donors. Looking at the study overall: The roughly 110 validation repertoires were reported in a later analysis to have been generated on the same platform as the 666 first-cohort repertoires.

The repertoire was sequenced with immunoSEQ multiplex PCR; TCRdb's copy has only in-frame clones and lacks some. This sample carries around 150,000 clones, less than 90% of them seen once, and the ten largest clones take around 2.1%. The validation cohort, a group of more than 100 subjects, included the donors and was separate from the roughly 600-subject first cohort. In germline, CDR1 is SGHNT, CDR2 YENEEA. The CDR3 length is 16 residues. The V gene lost 2 bases and the J gene lost 8 bases, with 19 bases spanning the gap. As regards this clone: Its antigen is currently unknown.

The study's findings and limits: Listed as cytomegalovirus-associated were 150 or so TCR beta chains.

V and J are TRBV11-3 and TRBJ2-1; TRBD1 might be the D (6 bases). The material sequenced was PBMCs. This TCR was recovered from a woman aged 18-29 years in good health and CMV-seronegative. For the CDR3, the DNA is TGTGCCAGCAGCTTATCCAGGGGAAGGGCCGTGGATGAGCAGTTCTTC. Amino acid sequence: CASSLSRGRAVDEQFF.